Listed here are 18 T cell receptor beta chains from one sample, sequenced in a study of monozygotic twins with inflammatory bowel disease. Each CDR3 protein gets one entry in TCRdb, which reprocessed the 5' RACE reads and gives no DNA. This table lists 300,000 to 400,000 distinct CDR3 sequences. Sequenced material: blood. These receptors were collected from a human donor with ulcerative colitis or Crohn's disease, or a healthy co-twin of an affected twin (not recorded which).

The chain links TRBV29-1 to TRBJ2-3; TCRdb's D call of TRBD1 is untestable without DNA. CDR1 and CDR2 from the germline V gene are SQVTM and ANQGSEA. The CDR3 totals 18 residues. The CDR3 sequence is CSVARRGSRPFTTDTQYF.

V and J are TRBV5-4 and TRBJ2-2; TCRdb's D call, TRBD2, is unchecked because there is no DNA. The CDR3 covers 16 residues. The germline V gene encodes CDR1 SGHNT and CDR2 YYREEE (reference sequence). CDR3 sequence: CASSSGGTTITGELFF.

The chain is built from TRBV4-1 and TRBJ1-1; the TCRdb call, TRBD1, lacks DNA for checking. The CDR3 has 15 amino acids. Germline assignment: CDR1 MGHRA and CDR2 YSYEKL. The CDR3 loop reads CASSHKEPGTTEAFF.

This chain uses TRBV30 with TRBJ1-1. The length of the CDR3 is 13 residues. Germline CDR1 reads GTSNPN; CDR2 reads SVGIG (reference sequence). CDR3 residues: CAWSVGANTEAFF.

The chain links TRBV7-2 to TRBJ1-6; TCRdb indicates TRBD1, and absent DNA this call remains unverified. The CDR3 is made up of 15 amino acids. CDR1 and CDR2 (germline): SGHTA, FQGNSA. CDR3 amino acids: CASVGTDRRNSPLHF.

The chain joins TRBV11-2 to TRBJ2-2; TCRdb's assignment of TRBD2 cannot be checked, as there is no DNA. Germline V gives CDR1 SGHAT, CDR2 FQNNGV. The CDR3 is 17 amino acids. CDR3 residues: CASSLSWRVAPTGELFF.

The V and J genes are TRBV6-6 and TRBJ2-5. The CDR3 has 12 residues. Germline V gives CDR1 MNHNY, CDR2 SVGAGI (reference sequence). The CDR3 loop reads CASSAYRETQYF.

The chain employs TRBV27 and TRBJ1-4; TCRdb gives TRBD1 as the D gene, but with no DNA this cannot be confirmed. The CDR3 is made up of 14 amino acids. Germline lookup yields CDR1 MNHEY and CDR2 SMNVEV (reference sequence). CDR3 loop: CASGRTGVNEKLFF.

CDR3 region: CASRGSGTGTFLAKNIQYF. The chain has TRBV25-1 and TRBJ2-4; TCRdb proposes TRBD1, but this gene call is untestable without DNA. The CDR3 contains 19 residues. The germline CDR1 and CDR2 sequences are MGHDK and SYGVNS.

The chain employs TRBV20-1 and TRBJ2-7. There are 11 residues in the CDR3. Per germline, CDR1 DFQATT and CDR2 SNEGSKA (reference sequence). The CDR3 sequence is CSAYSSYEQYF.

V gene TRBV2 combines with J gene TRBJ2-1; TCRdb proposes TRBD1, but this gene call is untestable without DNA. The CDR3 has 15 residues. CDR1 and CDR2 (germline): SNHLY, FYNNEI. CDR3 in amino acids: CASRRDKGLYNEQFF.

The V and J genes are TRBV10-3 and TRBJ2-7; TCRdb outputs TRBD1, but without DNA this stays unchecked. This CDR3 region has 14 residues. Per the germline V gene, CDR1 is ENHRY and CDR2 is SYGVKD. This CDR3 is CAISDEGVNYEQYF.

This chain joins TRBV3-1 and TRBJ1-5. This CDR3 has 15 amino acids. Germline CDR1 reads LGHDT; CDR2 reads YNNKEL (reference sequence). CDR3 amino acids: CASSQDRTSNQPQHF.

The chain is built from TRBV5-1 and TRBJ2-7. The CDR3 consists of 15 residues. Germline-derived CDR1 and CDR2 are SGHRS and YFSETQ. CDR3 sequence: CASSLASGALREQYF.

V usage is TRBV27 and J usage is TRBJ2-7; lacking DNA, the TRBD2 call made by TCRdb goes unchecked. The germline CDR1 and CDR2 sequences are MNHEY and SMNVEV (reference sequence). This CDR3 comprises 18 residues. The CDR3: CASSLEGAGGSPFYEQYF.

CDR3 residues: CASSQDQGTGEQFF. The chain carries TRBV4-2 and TRBJ2-1; TCRdb's D gene call, TRBD1, goes unchecked for lack of DNA. This CDR3 has 14 residues. Germline V gives CDR1 LGHNA, CDR2 YNFKEQ.

The J gene is TRBJ1-6, the V gene TRBV6-5. The CDR3 contains 16 residues. Germline V CDR1 and CDR2: MNHEY, SVGAGI. The CDR3 region is CASSYSSDSYNSPLHF.

This rearrangement joins TRBV3-1 to TRBJ1-1; TCRdb selects TRBD1, and the lack of DNA leaves this call unchecked. The CDR3 length is 16 residues. CDR1 and CDR2 from the germline V gene are LGHDT and YNNKEL (reference sequence). The CDR3: CASSQEVARGQGEAFF.